This T cell receptor beta chain was captured in a study of cytomegalovirus exposure and HLA in healthy donors. Overall study results and limits: Most sequenced TCRs were rare (though some public TCRs occurred in many donors). A later analysis found first-cohort TCR clusters tended to co-occur in the 110 or so validation repertoires.

From the 120-subject validation cohort, which was separate from the approximately 700-subject first cohort, the donors were drawn. The data were produced by immunoSEQ multiplex PCR, yet TCRdb's version contains in-frame clones alone and is incomplete. The table lists 100,000 or so clones, around 87% of them singletons. V was clipped by 3 bases and J by 2 bases, with 8 bases between them. The CDR3 has 13 amino acids. Germline V lookup: CDR1 MGHRA, CDR2 YSYEKL. In the case of this clone: Its antigen is undetermined.

V is TRBV4-1 and J is TRBJ2-7, with D perhaps matching TRBD1 (5 bases). Sequencing used PBMCs. The receptor was derived from a woman under 30 in good health and CMV-seropositive. The CDR3, as DNA: TGCGCCAGCAGCCAGGAGACAGCCTACGAGCAGTACTTC. It yields the protein CASSQETAYEQYF.